The rows below give T cell receptor beta chains drawn from one sample of a study of blood T cell repertoires in COVID-19. Method: immunoSEQ multiplex PCR; TCRdb's copy keeps in-frame clones and lacks some. The sample shows over 150,000 clones, 75% to 90% of them seen only once. Sequenced input: peripheral blood. Source of these receptors: a woman in her 40s with COVID-19, enrolled during active disease. CDR3s include the opening cysteine and the closing phenylalanine or tryptophan. The order of the fields is V gene, clone size, D gene, J gene, CDR3 DNA, CDR3 protein. The D gene is left open where the match is weak. For some rows the clone size is stated as once, few or many, or as a class when expanded; others skip it.

v_call: TRBV6-5
clone_size: -
d_call: TRBD1
j_call: TRBJ1-4
cdr3_nt: TGTGCCAGCAGCTACGAGGGGGCAGGAGAAAAACTGTTTTTT
cdr3_aa: CASSYEGAGEKLFF

v_call: TRBV6-2/TRBV6-3
clone_size: -
d_call: -
j_call: TRBJ2-5
cdr3_nt: TGTGCCAGCAGTCACGGGCCCCCCCGGGTTCAGCGGGAGACCCAGTACTTC
cdr3_aa: CASSHGPPRVQRETQYF

v_call: TRBV7-3
clone_size: once
d_call: -
j_call: TRBJ1-3
cdr3_nt: TGTGCCAGCAGGGGCTCTGCTGGAAACACCATATATTTT
cdr3_aa: CASRGSAGNTIYF

v_call: TRBV19
clone_size: once
d_call: TRBD1
j_call: TRBJ2-7
cdr3_nt: TGTGCCAGTAACCAGCGCCGGGACAGGGGGCGTGAGCAGTACTTC
cdr3_aa: CASNQRRDRGREQYF

v_call: TRBV9
clone_size: -
d_call: TRBD1
j_call: TRBJ1-4
cdr3_nt: TGTGCCAGCAGCGTGGAGAGGGGACAGGGTGATGAAAAACTGTTTTTT
cdr3_aa: CASSVERGQGDEKLFF

v_call: TRBV6-4
clone_size: -
d_call: -
j_call: TRBJ2-3
cdr3_nt: TGTGCCAGCAGTGACTCAGGAGGGCGTTATACGCAGTATTTT
cdr3_aa: CASSDSGGRYTQYF

v_call: TRBV11-3
clone_size: -
d_call: TRBD2
j_call: TRBJ2-4
cdr3_nt: TGTGCCAGCAGCTGGACTAGCGGGAATAGGAACATTCAGTACTTC
cdr3_aa: CASSWTSGNRNIQYF

v_call: TRBV18
clone_size: -
d_call: -
j_call: TRBJ1-2
cdr3_nt: TGTGCCAGCTCACTCAAACCGGGGGACTATGGCTACACCTTC
cdr3_aa: CASSLKPGDYGYTF

v_call: TRBV5-1
clone_size: -
d_call: TRBD2
j_call: TRBJ2-2
cdr3_nt: TGCGCCAGCAGCCCGCAAGCGGGGGGTCTAAACACCGGGGAGCTGTTTTTT
cdr3_aa: CASSPQAGGLNTGELFF

v_call: TRBV10-1
clone_size: -
d_call: -
j_call: TRBJ2-2
cdr3_nt: TGCGCCAGCACGGGGAGAAGGGGGACCGGGGAGCTGTTTTTT
cdr3_aa: CASTGRRGTGELFF

v_call: TRBV19
clone_size: -
d_call: TRBD1
j_call: TRBJ1-2
cdr3_nt: TGTGCCAGTGGCTCCGGGGGACAGGGGCGATATGGCTACACCTTC
cdr3_aa: CASGSGGQGRYGYTF

v_call: TRBV19
clone_size: -
d_call: TRBD1
j_call: TRBJ1-2
cdr3_nt: TGTGCCAGTAGTCCCCAACAGGGGGCGCGTACTGGCTACACCTTC
cdr3_aa: CASSPQQGARTGYTF

v_call: TRBV3-1/TRBV3-2
clone_size: -
d_call: -
j_call: TRBJ1-2
cdr3_nt: TGTGCCAGCAGCCAAATACAGGGCTATGGCTACACCTTC
cdr3_aa: CASSQIQGYGYTF

v_call: TRBV4-2
clone_size: -
d_call: -
j_call: TRBJ2-3
cdr3_nt: TGTGCCAGCAGCCCCCCTGCGGGGGACATGGATACGCAGTATTTT
cdr3_aa: CASSPPAGDMDTQYF

v_call: TRBV6-5
clone_size: -
d_call: -
j_call: TRBJ2-4
cdr3_nt: TGTGCCAGCACCCACTTAAACATTCAGTACTTC
cdr3_aa: CASTHLNIQYF

v_call: TRBV29-1
clone_size: -
d_call: -
j_call: TRBJ1-1
cdr3_nt: TGCAGCGTTTACGGGGCGGGGACTGAAGCTTTCTTT
cdr3_aa: CSVYGAGTEAFF

v_call: TRBV14
clone_size: many
d_call: TRBD1
j_call: TRBJ2-7
cdr3_nt: TGTGCCAGCAGCCCGTCCCGGGACAGGGGTCAGCAGTACTTC
cdr3_aa: CASSPSRDRGQQYF

v_call: TRBV2
clone_size: -
d_call: -
j_call: TRBJ1-5
cdr3_nt: TGTGCCAGCAGAGCCAGTGGGCGTCGGAATCAGCCCCAGCATTTT
cdr3_aa: CASRASGRRNQPQHF

v_call: TRBV28
clone_size: -
d_call: TRBD1
j_call: TRBJ1-1
cdr3_nt: TGTGCCAGCACCCTAGGGACAGGCCCTAAGAACACTGAAGCTTTCTTT
cdr3_aa: CASTLGTGPKNTEAFF

v_call: TRBV6-2/TRBV6-3
clone_size: -
d_call: -
j_call: TRBJ1-6
cdr3_nt: TGTGCCAGCAGTGCACTAAGCTCCTATAATTCACCCCTCCACTTT
cdr3_aa: CASSALSSYNSPLHF

v_call: TRBV2
clone_size: -
d_call: TRBD2
j_call: TRBJ2-1
cdr3_nt: TGTGCCAGCAGCCAGGGACTAGGTGAGCAGTTCTTC
cdr3_aa: CASSQGLGEQFF

v_call: TRBV28
clone_size: -
d_call: -
j_call: TRBJ1-5
cdr3_nt: TGTGCCAGCCAAGCTCAGACCGGGTTGGCCGTCAATCAGCCCCAGCATTTT
cdr3_aa: CASQAQTGLAVNQPQHF

v_call: TRBV9
clone_size: -
d_call: TRBD1
j_call: TRBJ2-1
cdr3_nt: TGTGCCAGCAGCGGACAGGGATGGGGCAATGAGCAGTTCTTC
cdr3_aa: CASSGQGWGNEQFF

v_call: TRBV9
clone_size: once
d_call: TRBD1
j_call: TRBJ2-7
cdr3_nt: TGTGCCAGCAGCGCCCGACAGGGCGGGCCCTACGAGCAGTACTTC
cdr3_aa: CASSARQGGPYEQYF

v_call: TRBV27
clone_size: -
d_call: TRBD2
j_call: TRBJ2-7
cdr3_nt: TGTGCCAGCAGTTCAACCAGACTAGCGGAGAATCAGTACTTC
cdr3_aa: CASSSTRLAENQYF

v_call: TRBV9
clone_size: -
d_call: TRBD1
j_call: TRBJ1-6
cdr3_nt: TGTGCCAGCAGCATTCAGGGACAGGGGAATTCACCCCTCCACTTT
cdr3_aa: CASSIQGQGNSPLHF

v_call: TRBV18
clone_size: -
d_call: TRBD1
j_call: TRBJ1-2
cdr3_nt: TGTGCCAGCTCACCAGAGACAGGGAACTATGGCTACACCTTC
cdr3_aa: CASSPETGNYGYTF

v_call: TRBV2
clone_size: -
d_call: -
j_call: TRBJ1-1
cdr3_nt: TGTGCCAGCATCCCAGTGATGAACACTGAAGCTTTCTTT
cdr3_aa: CASIPVMNTEAFF

v_call: TRBV7-2
clone_size: -
d_call: TRBD1
j_call: TRBJ2-5
cdr3_nt: TGTGCCAGCAGTGAAGGACAGGGACTGGAGACCCAGTACTTC
cdr3_aa: CASSEGQGLETQYF

v_call: TRBV5-1
clone_size: few
d_call: -
j_call: TRBJ2-7
cdr3_nt: TGCGCCAGCAGCTCGGACGATACAGGTGTCTACGAGCAGTACTTC
cdr3_aa: CASSSDDTGVYEQYF

v_call: TRBV24-1
clone_size: -
d_call: -
j_call: TRBJ2-7
cdr3_nt: TGTGCCACCAGTGGTCCCCTCCAGCGGATCTCCTACGAGCAGTACTTC
cdr3_aa: CATSGPLQRISYEQYF

v_call: TRBV1
clone_size: -
d_call: -
j_call: TRBJ2-7
cdr3_nt: TGCACCAGCAGCCTGGGAAAGGACTTAGTGGTCTACGAGCAGTACTTC
cdr3_aa: CTSSLGKDLVVYEQYF

v_call: TRBV5-1
clone_size: -
d_call: TRBD2
j_call: TRBJ2-2
cdr3_nt: TGCGCCAGCAGCCCCAGCGGGAGCTTGGGCACCGGGGAGCTGTTTTTT
cdr3_aa: CASSPSGSLGTGELFF

v_call: TRBV18
clone_size: -
d_call: -
j_call: TRBJ2-4
cdr3_nt: TGTGCCAGCTCACCCCGACTAGTTGGGAACCTAGCCAAAAACATTCAGTACTTC
cdr3_aa: CASSPRLVGNLAKNIQYF

v_call: TRBV28
clone_size: -
d_call: TRBD1
j_call: TRBJ2-3
cdr3_nt: TGTGCCAGCATGGGGGGACAGGGCGGAGATACGCAGTATTTT
cdr3_aa: CASMGGQGGDTQYF

v_call: TRBV4-1
clone_size: once
d_call: TRBD1
j_call: TRBJ2-4
cdr3_nt: TGCGCCAGCAGCCAAGATCTAGACGGACAGGGGCCGTACTTC
cdr3_aa: CASSQDLDGQGPYF

v_call: TRBV6-4
clone_size: few
d_call: -
j_call: TRBJ1-1
cdr3_nt: TGTGCCAGCAGTGAGCACCGGGACACTGAAGCTTTCTTT
cdr3_aa: CASSEHRDTEAFF

v_call: TRBV3-1/TRBV3-2
clone_size: once
d_call: TRBD2
j_call: TRBJ2-1
cdr3_nt: TGTGCCAACAGCACTAGCGGGGGGGGCCACAATGAGCAGTTCTTC
cdr3_aa: CANSTSGGGHNEQFF

v_call: TRBV9
clone_size: -
d_call: TRBD1
j_call: TRBJ2-7
cdr3_nt: TGTGCCAGCAGCTTGAGACAGGGGTACACCTACGAGCAGTACTTC
cdr3_aa: CASSLRQGYTYEQYF

v_call: TRBV19
clone_size: -
d_call: TRBD1
j_call: TRBJ1-2
cdr3_nt: TGTGCCAGTAGTCCAACGGGGACAGGGTCTAACTATGGCTACACCTTC
cdr3_aa: CASSPTGTGSNYGYTF

v_call: TRBV19
clone_size: -
d_call: TRBD2
j_call: TRBJ2-1
cdr3_nt: TGTGCCAGTAGCCCCCGGCCGGGACTAGCGGGGGACACTATGGGGAATGAGCAGTTCTTC
cdr3_aa: CASSPRPGLAGDTMGNEQFF

v_call: TRBV9
clone_size: -
d_call: TRBD1
j_call: TRBJ1-5
cdr3_nt: TGTGCCAGCAGCGCTCCCGGGACAGGGGGTTCCCAGAACAATCAGCCCCAGCATTTT
cdr3_aa: CASSAPGTGGSQNNQPQHF

v_call: TRBV5-1
clone_size: -
d_call: TRBD1
j_call: TRBJ1-5
cdr3_nt: TGCGCCAGCAGCATCGACAGGGGCAATCAGCCCCAGCATTTT
cdr3_aa: CASSIDRGNQPQHF

v_call: TRBV5-5
clone_size: -
d_call: -
j_call: TRBJ1-5
cdr3_nt: TGTGCCAGCAGCTTGGCGGGAACAGGGTTGCGGCAGCCCCAGCATTTT
cdr3_aa: CASSLAGTGLRQPQHF

v_call: TRBV6-5
clone_size: -
d_call: -
j_call: TRBJ2-5
cdr3_nt: TGTGCCAGCAGTTACCCCCGGGAGACCCAGTACTTC
cdr3_aa: CASSYPRETQYF

v_call: TRBV29-1
clone_size: once
d_call: TRBD2
j_call: TRBJ2-3
cdr3_nt: TGCAGCGTAGCGGGAGGGGGGACAGATACGCAGTATTTT
cdr3_aa: CSVAGGGTDTQYF

v_call: TRBV18
clone_size: few
d_call: TRBD1
j_call: TRBJ2-7
cdr3_nt: TGTGCCAGCTCACCAGGGGCTCCGGGACAGGGTATCTACGAGCAGTACTTC
cdr3_aa: CASSPGAPGQGIYEQYF

v_call: TRBV6-1
clone_size: -
d_call: TRBD1
j_call: TRBJ2-6
cdr3_nt: TGTGCCAGCAGTGCGTTAGGGGGCGCATCTGGGGCCAACGTCCTGACTTTC
cdr3_aa: CASSALGGASGANVLTF

v_call: TRBV5-6
clone_size: -
d_call: -
j_call: TRBJ2-5
cdr3_nt: TGTGCCAGCAGCTTGGCGGGTGAGACCCAGTACTTC
cdr3_aa: CASSLAGETQYF

v_call: TRBV5-8
clone_size: -
d_call: TRBD2
j_call: TRBJ2-5
cdr3_nt: TGTGCCAGCAGCTTGGAAGCGGGAGGGGAGGGGGAGACCCAGTACTTC
cdr3_aa: CASSLEAGGEGETQYF

v_call: TRBV3-1/TRBV3-2
clone_size: -
d_call: TRBD2
j_call: TRBJ2-2
cdr3_nt: TGTGCCAGCAGCCCCCAAGCGGGGGGATTGGGCGGGGAGCTGTTTTTT
cdr3_aa: CASSPQAGGLGGELFF

v_call: TRBV6-1
clone_size: -
d_call: TRBD1
j_call: TRBJ1-1
cdr3_nt: TGTGCCAGCAGTGAAGCGACAGGGGGCAAGCCTGAAGCTTTCTTT
cdr3_aa: CASSEATGGKPEAFF

v_call: TRBV5-1
clone_size: -
d_call: -
j_call: TRBJ2-2
cdr3_nt: TGCGCCAGCAATCCCCTAAACACCGGGGAGCTGTTTTTT
cdr3_aa: CASNPLNTGELFF

v_call: TRBV7-9
clone_size: -
d_call: TRBD1
j_call: TRBJ1-5
cdr3_nt: TGTGCCAACCTCATCACAGGGGTGGATCAGCCCCAGCATTTT
cdr3_aa: CANLITGVDQPQHF